What follows is one T cell receptor (beta chain) and its context. No antigen is known for it. These data come from a study of T cell responses to AZD1222 COVID-19 vaccine. The study's findings and limits: Unmutated variant regions reportedly attract nearly half of all spike-specific TCRs. A rise in Spike-specific TCR breadth and depth followed two AZD1222 doses. Seropositivity was recorded at baseline in only 6 or 7 AZD1222 recipients.

Germline-derived CDR1 and CDR2 are LGHDT and YNNKEL (reference sequence). The CDR3 is 15 residues long. Trimming stripped 0 bases from V and 4 bases from J, with 10 bases between. The protocol was immunoSEQ multiplex PCR, while the TCRdb copy is restricted to in-frame clones and leaves out a portion. The sample has approximately 75,000 clones, over 75% seen once; the top ten hold roughly a sixth. This receptor was identified in an adult who received the AZD1222 COVID-19 vaccine. The sequencing used peripheral blood, collected 28 days after the second AZD1222 dose. The rearrangement joins TRBV3-1 (or the pseudogene TRBV3-2) to TRBJ1-5; tentative D call: TRBD1 (5 bases). The CDR3 loop is CASSQDLAGNQPQHF. CDR3 DNA: TGTGCCAGCAGCCAAGATCTCGCAGGGAATCAGCCCCAGCATTTT.